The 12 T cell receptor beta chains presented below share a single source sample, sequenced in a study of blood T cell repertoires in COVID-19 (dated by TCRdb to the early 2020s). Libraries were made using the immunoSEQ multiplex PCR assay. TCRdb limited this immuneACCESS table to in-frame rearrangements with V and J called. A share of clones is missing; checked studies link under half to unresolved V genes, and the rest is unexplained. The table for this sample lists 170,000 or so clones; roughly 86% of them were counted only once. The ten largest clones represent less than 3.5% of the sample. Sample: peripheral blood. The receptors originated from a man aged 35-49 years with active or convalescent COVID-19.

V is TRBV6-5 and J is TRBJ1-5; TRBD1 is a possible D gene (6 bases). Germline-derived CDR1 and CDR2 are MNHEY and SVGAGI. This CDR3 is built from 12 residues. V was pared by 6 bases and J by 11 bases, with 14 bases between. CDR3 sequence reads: CASRQGASTQHF. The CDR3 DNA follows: TGTGCCAGCAGACAGGGCGCGTCGACCCAGCATTTT.

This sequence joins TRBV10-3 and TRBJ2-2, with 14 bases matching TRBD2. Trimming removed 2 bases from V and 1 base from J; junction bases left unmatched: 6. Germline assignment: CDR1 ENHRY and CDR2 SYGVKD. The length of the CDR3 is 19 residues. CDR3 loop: CAISEPGTSGGLNTGELFF. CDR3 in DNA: TGTGCCATCAGTGAGCCTGGGACTAGCGGGGGCTTGAACACCGGGGAGCTGTTTTTT.

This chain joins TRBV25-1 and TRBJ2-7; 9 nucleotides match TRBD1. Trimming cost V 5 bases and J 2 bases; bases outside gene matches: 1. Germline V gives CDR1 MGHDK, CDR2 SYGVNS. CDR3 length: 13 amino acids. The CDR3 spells CASSRTGAYEQYF. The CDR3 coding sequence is TGTGCCAGCAGTCGGACAGGGGCCTACGAGCAGTACTTC.

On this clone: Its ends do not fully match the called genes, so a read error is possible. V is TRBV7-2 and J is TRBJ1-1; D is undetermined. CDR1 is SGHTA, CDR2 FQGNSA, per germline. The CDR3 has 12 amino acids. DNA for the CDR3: TGTGCCAGCAGCATCGCCCAAGGTCCGGAGATCTTT. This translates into CASSIAQGPEIF.

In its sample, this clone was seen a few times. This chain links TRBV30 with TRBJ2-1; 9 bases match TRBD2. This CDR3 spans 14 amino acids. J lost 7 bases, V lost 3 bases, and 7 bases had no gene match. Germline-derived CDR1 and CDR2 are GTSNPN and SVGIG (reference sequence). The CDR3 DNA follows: TGTGCCTGGAGAAGGCGGGGGGGCCGTAATGAGCAGTTCTTC. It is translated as CAWRRRGGRNEQFF.

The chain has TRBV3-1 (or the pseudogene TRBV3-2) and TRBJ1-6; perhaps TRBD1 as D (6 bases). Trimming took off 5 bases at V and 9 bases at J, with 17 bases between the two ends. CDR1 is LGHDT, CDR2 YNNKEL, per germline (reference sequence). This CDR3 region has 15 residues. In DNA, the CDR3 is TGTGCCAGCAGCAGTCTCGGGGGGCGGTTTTCACCCCTCCACTTT. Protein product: CASSSLGGRFSPLHF.

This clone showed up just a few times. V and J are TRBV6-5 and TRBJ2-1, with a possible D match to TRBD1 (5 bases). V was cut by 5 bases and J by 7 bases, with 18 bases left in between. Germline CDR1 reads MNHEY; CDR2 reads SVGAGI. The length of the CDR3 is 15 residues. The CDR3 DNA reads TGTGCCAGCAGTACCTACGGGCAGGGTATGAATGAGCAGTTCTTC. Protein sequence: CASSTYGQGMNEQFF.

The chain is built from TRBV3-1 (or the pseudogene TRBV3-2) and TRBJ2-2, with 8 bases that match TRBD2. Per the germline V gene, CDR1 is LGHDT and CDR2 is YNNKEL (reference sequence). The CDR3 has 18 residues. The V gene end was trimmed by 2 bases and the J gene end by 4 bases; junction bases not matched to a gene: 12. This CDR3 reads CASSQKAGRGVITGELFF. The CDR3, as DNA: TGTGCCAGCAGCCAAAAGGCCGGGCGGGGGGTCATCACCGGGGAGCTGTTTTTT.

The CDR3 reads CASSLEGDRNEQFF. CDR3 nucleotides: TGTGCCAGCAGCTTGGAGGGGGACCGCAATGAGCAGTTCTTC. The chain recombines TRBV5-8 with TRBJ2-1, with D possibly TRBD1 on 6 matching bases. The CDR3 sequence is 14 residues long. V was cut by 0 bases and J by 6 bases, with 10 bases left in between. Germline values: CDR1 SGHTS, CDR2 YDEGEE.

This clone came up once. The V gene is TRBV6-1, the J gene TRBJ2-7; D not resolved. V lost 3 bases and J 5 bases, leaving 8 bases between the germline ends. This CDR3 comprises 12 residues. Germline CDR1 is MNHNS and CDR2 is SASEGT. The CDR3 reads CASSDDSHEQYF. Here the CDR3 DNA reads TGTGCCAGCAGTGATGATAGCCACGAGCAGTACTTC.

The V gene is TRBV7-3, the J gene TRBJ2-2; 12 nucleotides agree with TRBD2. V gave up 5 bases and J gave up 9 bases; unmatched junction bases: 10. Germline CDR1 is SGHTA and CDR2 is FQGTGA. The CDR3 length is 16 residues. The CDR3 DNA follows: TGTGCCAGCAGCGTCGGGACTAGCGGGCTGGGGCGGGAGCTGTTTTTT. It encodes CASSVGTSGLGRELFF.

The chain's CDR3 is CASSQVTGFSHLGETQYF. Here the CDR3 DNA reads TGTGCCAGCAGCCAAGTCACAGGATTCAGCCATTTAGGCGAGACCCAGTACTTC. The chain couples TRBV3-1 (or the pseudogene TRBV3-2) to TRBJ2-5; maybe TRBD1 (5 bases). Germline V gene lookup returns CDR1 LGHDT and CDR2 YNNKEL (reference sequence). The V gene lost 1 base and the J gene lost 5 bases, with 23 bases spanning the gap. The CDR3 contains 18 residues.